The rows below give T cell receptor beta chains drawn from one sample of a study of blood T cell repertoires in COVID-19. TCRdb keeps only in-frame clones here, not all; method: immunoSEQ multiplex PCR. The top ten clones hold 5.5% to 7.5% of a sample with 190,000 or so clones, around nine tenths of them seen once. The sequencing sample was made of peripheral blood. The receptors here all came from a man aged 55-75 years who had recovered from COVID-19. Each CDR3 is given with its conserved first and last residue. The D gene is left open where the match is weak.

j_call d_call v_call cdr3_aa cdr3_nt
TRBJ1-5 TRBD1 TRBV27 CASSPLDRGKYSNQPQHF TGTGCCAGCAGCCCACTGGACAGGGGAAAATATAGCAATCAGCCCCAGCATTTT
TRBJ1-6 NA TRBV4-3 CASSQELHSPLHF TGCGCCAGCAGCCAAGAACTGCATTCACCCCTCCACTTT
TRBJ1-2 NA TRBV4-2 CASSQRDIGRANYGYTF TGTGCCAGCAGCCAACGGGACATCGGTAGAGCTAACTATGGCTACACCTTC
TRBJ1-2 NA TRBV5-1 CASSFIGEGGYTF TGCGCCAGCAGCTTCATAGGGGAAGGCGGCTACACCTTC
TRBJ2-7 NA TRBV6-5 CASSKTGTQAYEQYF TGTGCCAGCAGTAAGACCGGGACACAAGCCTACGAGCAGTACTTC
TRBJ2-7 TRBD1 TRBV29-1 CSVEAGGSTTRQYF TGCAGCGTTGAGGCAGGGGGATCAACTACGAGGCAGTACTTC
TRBJ2-5 TRBD2 TRBV23-1 CASSQSGLGGQETQYF TGCGCCAGCAGTCAGTCGGGACTAGGGGGGCAAGAGACCCAGTACTTC
TRBJ2-3 TRBD2 TRBV18 CASSPLGLAGPTDTQYF TGTGCCAGCTCACCTCTCGGACTAGCGGGACCCACAGATACGCAGTATTTT
TRBJ2-7 NA TRBV5-1 CASGDREYEQYF TGCGCCAGCGGAGACAGAGAGTACGAGCAGTACTTC
TRBJ2-1 TRBD2 TRBV28 CASSTSASGSDEQFF TGTGCCAGCAGTACCAGTGCTAGCGGAAGCGATGAGCAGTTCTTC